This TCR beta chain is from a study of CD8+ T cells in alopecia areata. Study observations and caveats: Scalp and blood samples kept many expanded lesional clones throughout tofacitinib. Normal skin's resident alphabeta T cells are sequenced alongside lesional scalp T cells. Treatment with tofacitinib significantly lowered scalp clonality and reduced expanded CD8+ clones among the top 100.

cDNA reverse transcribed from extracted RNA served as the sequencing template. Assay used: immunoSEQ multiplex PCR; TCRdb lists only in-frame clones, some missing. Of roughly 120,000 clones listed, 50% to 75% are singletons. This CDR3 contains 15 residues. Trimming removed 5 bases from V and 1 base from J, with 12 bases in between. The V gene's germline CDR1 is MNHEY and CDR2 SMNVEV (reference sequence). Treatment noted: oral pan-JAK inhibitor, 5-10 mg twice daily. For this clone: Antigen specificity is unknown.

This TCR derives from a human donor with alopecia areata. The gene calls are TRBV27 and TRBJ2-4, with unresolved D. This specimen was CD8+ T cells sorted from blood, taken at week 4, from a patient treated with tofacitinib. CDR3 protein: CASSRAPGAKNIQYF. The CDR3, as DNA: TGTGCCAGCAGTAGGGCACCTGGGGCCAAAAACATTCAGTACTTC.